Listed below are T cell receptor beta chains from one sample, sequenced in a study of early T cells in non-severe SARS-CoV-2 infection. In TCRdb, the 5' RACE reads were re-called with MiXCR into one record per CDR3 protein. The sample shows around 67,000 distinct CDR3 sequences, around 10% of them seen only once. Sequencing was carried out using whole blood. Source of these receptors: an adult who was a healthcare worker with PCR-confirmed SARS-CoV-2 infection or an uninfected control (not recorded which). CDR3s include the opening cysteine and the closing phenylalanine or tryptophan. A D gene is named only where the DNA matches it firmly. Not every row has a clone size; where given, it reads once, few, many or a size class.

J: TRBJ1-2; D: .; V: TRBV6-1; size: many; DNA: TGTGCCAGCGGGCAACAGAGCAATAACTATGGCTACACCTTC; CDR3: CASGQQSNNYGYTF
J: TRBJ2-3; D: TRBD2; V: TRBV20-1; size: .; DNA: TGCAGTGCTACTGGACTAGCGGGAGGCATCACAGATACGCAGTATTTT; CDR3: CSATGLAGGITDTQYF
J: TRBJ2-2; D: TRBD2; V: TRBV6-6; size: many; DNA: TGTGCCAGCAGTCCGGGACTAGCGGGAGGGCCGGAGACCGGGGAGCTGTTTTTT; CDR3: CASSPGLAGGPETGELFF
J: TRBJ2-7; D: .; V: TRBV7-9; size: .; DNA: TGTGCCAGCAGCTCTCGGACAGTCCACGAGCAGTACTTC; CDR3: CASSSRTVHEQYF
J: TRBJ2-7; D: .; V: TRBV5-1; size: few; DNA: TGCGCCAGCAGCTTGGTAGGGGAAACCTACGAGCAGTACTTC; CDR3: CASSLVGETYEQYF
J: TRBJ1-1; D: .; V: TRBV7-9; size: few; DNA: TGTGCCAGCAGCTTAGATCTGGCAGGCGCTGAAGCTTTCTTT; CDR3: CASSLDLAGAEAFF
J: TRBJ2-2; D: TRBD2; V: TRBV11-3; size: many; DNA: TGTGCCAGCAGCGAAGAGTCTAGCGGGAGGATCACCGGGGAGCTGTTTTTT; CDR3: CASSEESSGRITGELFF
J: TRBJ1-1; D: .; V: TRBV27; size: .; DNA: TGTGCCAGCAGTTTTTACCCCACGACACATAGCACTGAAGCTTTCTTT; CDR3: CASSFYPTTHSTEAFF
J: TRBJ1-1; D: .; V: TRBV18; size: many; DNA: TGTGCCAGCTCACCGGAATCCGGCGGGTCGAGGACTGAAGCTTTCTTT; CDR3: CASSPESGGSRTEAFF
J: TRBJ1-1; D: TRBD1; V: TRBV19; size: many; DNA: TGTGCCAGTAGTATCGACGGGACAGGGCCGAACACTGAAGCTTTCTTT; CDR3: CASSIDGTGPNTEAFF
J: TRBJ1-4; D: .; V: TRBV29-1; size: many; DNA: TGCAGCGCTAGGACTGAAAATGAAAAACTGTTTTTT; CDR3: CSARTENEKLFF
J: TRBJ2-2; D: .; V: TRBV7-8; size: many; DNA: TGTGCCAGCAGCTTACTCCGGACCGGGGAGCTGTTTTTT; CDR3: CASSLLRTGELFF
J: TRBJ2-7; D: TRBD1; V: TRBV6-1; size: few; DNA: TGTGCCAGCAGTGAACAGACGGGACAGGGCCAGGAGCAGTACTTC; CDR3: CASSEQTGQGQEQYF
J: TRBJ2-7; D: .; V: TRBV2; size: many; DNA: TGTGCCAGCAGTAACTGGTCGTCCCGCGAGCAGTACTTC; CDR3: CASSNWSSREQYF
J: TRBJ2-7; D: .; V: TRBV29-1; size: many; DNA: TGCAGCGTTGACCCGAAGGGGGGCGGCGAGCAGTACTTC; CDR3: CSVDPKGGGEQYF